A selection of T cell receptor beta chains follows, all from one sample in a study of blood T cell repertoires in COVID-19. The table came from immunoSEQ multiplex PCR; TCRdb's copy has only in-frame clones and leaves some out. The sample carries tens of thousands of clones, roughly 80% recorded once. The sequenced material came from peripheral blood. These receptor sequences come from a woman at least 80 years old with active or convalescent COVID-19. The CDR3 runs from the conserved cysteine through the conserved F or W. D genes are given only for firm matches. Clone size, where shown, is once, few, many, or a class for clones that have expanded.

V: TRBV5-1
J: TRBJ2-3
D: NA
size: few
CDR3: CASSRGGNTDTQYF
DNA: TGCGCCAGCAGCCGAGGGGGTAACACAGATACGCAGTATTTT

V: TRBV10-3
J: TRBJ1-1
D: TRBD1
size: NA
CDR3: CAISVMGQGETEAFF
DNA: TGTGCCATCAGTGTAATGGGACAGGGGGAAACTGAAGCTTTCTTT

V: TRBV29-1
J: TRBJ2-2
D: TRBD1
size: NA
CDR3: CSVDRGTGELFF
DNA: TGCAGCGTCGACAGGGGTACCGGGGAGCTGTTTTTT

V: TRBV9
J: TRBJ2-5
D: NA
size: NA
CDR3: CASSVAEGEYQETQYF
DNA: TGTGCCAGCAGCGTAGCCGAGGGAGAGTACCAAGAGACCCAGTACTTC

V: TRBV9
J: TRBJ2-5
D: NA
size: NA
CDR3: CASSRDSWGGETQYF
DNA: TGTGCCAGCAGCCGCGATAGTTGGGGAGGAGAGACCCAGTACTTC

V: TRBV11-2
J: TRBJ2-1
D: TRBD2
size: NA
CDR3: CASSLRPSGSSKRFF
DNA: TGTGCCAGCAGCTTAAGGCCTAGCGGGAGCTCAAAAAGGTTCTTC

V: TRBV6-1
J: TRBJ2-7
D: NA
size: once
CDR3: CAIGYYEQYF
DNA: TGTGCCATCGGGTACTACGAGCAGTACTTC

V: TRBV19
J: TRBJ2-7
D: NA
size: once
CDR3: CASSIGTRGYEQYF
DNA: TGTGCCAGTAGTATCGGGACAAGGGGCTACGAGCAGTACTTC

V: TRBV28
J: TRBJ1-6
D: NA
size: once
CDR3: CASSSTTPPGTHNSPLHF
DNA: TGTGCCAGCAGTTCCACAACCCCCCCCGGGACACATAATTCACCCCTCCACTTT

V: TRBV29-1
J: TRBJ2-5
D: NA
size: NA
CDR3: CSVEDSRGPRETQYF
DNA: TGCAGCGTTGAAGATAGTAGGGGCCCTAGAGAGACCCAGTACTTC

V: TRBV3-1/TRBV3-2
J: TRBJ2-5
D: TRBD2
size: NA
CDR3: CASSRIDSGRGGETQYF
DNA: TGTGCCAGCAGCCGCATCGATAGCGGGAGGGGGGGAGAGACCCAGTACTTC

V: TRBV24-1
J: TRBJ2-2
D: TRBD2
size: few
CDR3: CATSGPSGRGAGELFF
DNA: TGTGCCACCAGTGGCCCCAGCGGGAGGGGGGCCGGGGAGCTGTTTTTT

V: TRBV7-3
J: TRBJ2-3
D: NA
size: NA
CDR3: CASSSLGQGDTQYF
DNA: TGTGCCAGCAGCTCCCTTGGGCAAGGAGATACGCAGTATTTT

V: TRBV19
J: TRBJ2-7
D: TRBD1
size: few
CDR3: CASRRRDSPYEQYF
DNA: TGTGCCAGTAGACGACGGGACAGTCCCTACGAGCAGTACTTC

V: TRBV3-1/TRBV3-2
J: TRBJ2-1
D: TRBD2
size: NA
CDR3: CASRERGGGNEQFF
DNA: TGTGCCAGCCGGGAGCGGGGGGGCGGAAATGAGCAGTTCTTC

V: TRBV9
J: TRBJ2-2
D: TRBD2
size: NA
CDR3: CASSGSGSIIGELFF
DNA: TGTGCCAGCAGCGGAAGCGGGAGTATCATCGGGGAGCTGTTTTTT

V: TRBV29-1
J: TRBJ2-1
D: NA
size: NA
CDR3: CSVEWAISYNEQFF
DNA: TGCAGCGTTGAATGGGCAATCTCCTACAATGAGCAGTTCTTC

V: TRBV4-3
J: TRBJ1-1
D: NA
size: NA
CDR3: CASRGGREAFF
DNA: TGCGCCAGCAGGGGGGGGCGGGAAGCTTTCTTT

V: TRBV28
J: TRBJ1-4
D: TRBD1
size: NA
CDR3: CASSLFVGQPNEKLFF
DNA: TGTGCCAGCAGTTTATTTGTGGGACAGCCTAATGAAAAACTGTTTTTT

V: TRBV24-1
J: TRBJ2-4
D: TRBD1
size: NA
CDR3: CATRDRALGIQYF
DNA: TGTGCCACCAGGGACAGGGCTTTGGGCATTCAGTACTTC

V: TRBV2
J: TRBJ2-5
D: TRBD2
size: NA
CDR3: CASSVGGWWETQYF
DNA: TGTGCCAGCAGTGTGGGGGGGTGGTGGGAGACCCAGTACTTC

V: TRBV7-9
J: TRBJ2-1
D: NA
size: NA
CDR3: CASSFTQLETEQFF
DNA: TGTGCCAGCAGCTTCACGCAACTTGAAACTGAGCAGTTCTTC

V: TRBV6-6
J: TRBJ2-5
D: TRBD2
size: NA
CDR3: CASSLAGGGETQYF
DNA: TGTGCCAGCAGTTTAGCGGGGGGGGGAGAGACCCAGTACTTC

V: TRBV5-6
J: TRBJ2-5
D: TRBD2
size: NA
CDR3: CASSGARGVRETQYF
DNA: TGTGCCAGCAGCGGGGCACGGGGGGTGAGAGAGACCCAGTACTTC

V: TRBV7-7
J: TRBJ2-2
D: TRBD2
size: once
CDR3: CASSPRTSGYTGELFF
DNA: TGTGCTAGCAGCCCTAGGACTAGCGGATACACCGGGGAGCTGTTTTTT

V: TRBV7-9
J: TRBJ2-1
D: TRBD2
size: NA
CDR3: CASSLGLAGHNEQFF
DNA: TGTGCCAGCAGCCTCGGACTAGCGGGGCACAATGAGCAGTTCTTC

V: TRBV7-9
J: TRBJ1-1
D: NA
size: NA
CDR3: CASSRTGNTEAFF
DNA: TGTGCCAGCAGCCGTACAGGGAACACTGAAGCTTTCTTT

V: TRBV12-3/TRBV12-4
J: TRBJ1-1
D: TRBD1
size: NA
CDR3: CASRGQGATEAFF
DNA: TGTGCCAGCAGGGGACAGGGGGCCACTGAAGCTTTCTTT

V: TRBV5-6
J: TRBJ2-3
D: TRBD2
size: few
CDR3: CASSFGLATDTQYF
DNA: TGTGCCAGCAGCTTCGGACTAGCAACAGATACGCAGTATTTT

V: TRBV2
J: TRBJ1-3
D: TRBD1
size: NA
CDR3: CASSTSTGGSPSGNTIYF
DNA: TGTGCCAGCAGTACATCGACAGGGGGGAGCCCCTCTGGAAACACCATATATTTT

V: TRBV28
J: TRBJ2-5
D: TRBD1
size: NA
CDR3: CASRKSPRGYQETQYF
DNA: TGTGCCAGCAGAAAAAGCCCCAGGGGGTATCAAGAGACCCAGTACTTC

V: TRBV28
J: TRBJ2-5
D: NA
size: NA
CDR3: CAWGRGETQYF
DNA: TGTGCCTGGGGCAGGGGAGAGACCCAGTACTTC

V: TRBV5-4
J: TRBJ1-1
D: TRBD1
size: NA
CDR3: CASTEQGKGVAFF
DNA: TGTGCCAGCACCGAACAGGGGAAAGGTGTAGCTTTCTTT

V: TRBV3-1/TRBV3-2
J: TRBJ2-3
D: NA
size: NA
CDR3: CASSQDRIAGTDTQYF
DNA: TGTGCCAGCAGCCAAGATCGGATAGCGGGCACAGATACGCAGTATTTT

V: TRBV24-1
J: TRBJ2-3
D: TRBD1
size: NA
CDR3: CATSDFTQGADTQYF
DNA: TGTGCCACCAGTGATTTCACCCAGGGGGCAGATACGCAGTATTTT

V: TRBV6-4
J: TRBJ2-2
D: NA
size: NA
CDR3: CASSGRVTGELFF
DNA: TGTGCCAGCAGTGGACGGGTCACCGGGGAGCTGTTTTTT

V: TRBV30
J: TRBJ2-7
D: NA
size: NA
CDR3: CAWSVLREQYF
DNA: TGTGCCTGGAGTGTACTTCGCGAGCAGTACTTC

V: TRBV6-1
J: TRBJ2-2
D: NA
size: NA
CDR3: CASSALGVAANTGELFF
DNA: TGTGCCAGCAGTGCGTTAGGGGTAGCGGCGAACACCGGGGAGCTGTTTTTT

V: TRBV5-1
J: TRBJ1-4
D: NA
size: NA
CDR3: CASSLGLQWEKLFF
DNA: TGCGCCAGCAGCTTGGGACTTCAGTGGGAAAAACTGTTTTTT

V: TRBV28
J: TRBJ2-7
D: TRBD1
size: once
CDR3: CASSETGPSSYEQYF
DNA: TGTGCCAGCAGTGAGACAGGGCCTAGCTCCTACGAGCAGTACTTC

V: TRBV3-1/TRBV3-2
J: TRBJ2-1
D: TRBD2
size: few
CDR3: CASSRAGARNEQFF
DNA: TGTGCCAGCAGCCGAGCGGGGGCCCGCAATGAGCAGTTCTTC

V: TRBV7-2
J: TRBJ2-1
D: NA
size: few
CDR3: CASSLGHNEQFF
DNA: TGTGCCAGCAGCTTAGGTCATAATGAGCAGTTCTTC

V: TRBV4-2
J: TRBJ1-3
D: NA
size: NA
CDR3: CASSQEGPGVGNTIYF
DNA: TGTGCCAGCAGCCAAGAGGGTCCCGGGGTAGGAAACACCATATATTTT

V: TRBV25-1
J: TRBJ1-1
D: NA
size: NA
CDR3: CASSRQERTTEAFF
DNA: TGTGCCAGCAGCAGACAGGAACGAACCACTGAAGCTTTCTTT

V: TRBV6-5
J: TRBJ1-1
D: NA
size: NA
CDR3: CASSYSSRDTEAFF
DNA: TGTGCCAGCAGTTACTCGAGCAGGGACACTGAAGCTTTCTTT